This T cell receptor (beta chain) was observed in a study of technical replicates of blood from a few donors. Assay: immunoSEQ multiplex PCR; the TCRdb copy retains only in-frame clones and omits some. The sample holds some 56,000 clones, just under 95% seen once. Germline CDR1 is LGHNA and CDR2 is YNFKEQ. Trimming took 0 bases from V and 0 from J; bases not matched to a gene: 4. The CDR3 consists of 17 residues. The sequencing input was PBMCs. The V and J genes are TRBV4-2 and TRBJ2-5; 10 bases agree with TRBD2. This clonotype was sampled from a human donor in good health. Some clones in this sample may be carry-over from other donors' samples. The CDR3 nucleotides are TGTGCCAGCAGCCAAGATAGGACTAGCGGACACCAAGAGACCCAGTACTTC. Translating gives CASSQDRTSGHQETQYF.